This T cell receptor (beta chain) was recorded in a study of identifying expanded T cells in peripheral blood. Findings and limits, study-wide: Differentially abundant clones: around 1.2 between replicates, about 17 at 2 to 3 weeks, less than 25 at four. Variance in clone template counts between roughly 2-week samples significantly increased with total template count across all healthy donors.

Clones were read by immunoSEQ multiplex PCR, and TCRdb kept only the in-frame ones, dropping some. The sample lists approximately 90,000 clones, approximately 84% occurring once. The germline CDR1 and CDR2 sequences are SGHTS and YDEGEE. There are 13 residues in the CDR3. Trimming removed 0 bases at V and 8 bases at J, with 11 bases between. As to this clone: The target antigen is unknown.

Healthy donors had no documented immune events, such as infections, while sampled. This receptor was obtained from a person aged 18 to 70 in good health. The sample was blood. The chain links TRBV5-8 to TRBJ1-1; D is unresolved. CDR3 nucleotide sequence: TGTGCCAGCAGCTTGGCCCCGGCAGAAGAAGCTTTCTTT. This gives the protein CASSLAPAEEAFF.